These 27 T cell receptor beta chains were all obtained from the same sample, sequenced in a study of tumor-infiltrating lymphocytes in primary liver carcinoma listed by TCRdb under 2017. Sequencing relied on an Illumina HiSeq 2500. TCRbeta-specific cDNA was reverse-transcribed from 500 ng total RNA using a constant-region primer and ProtoScript II reverse transcriptase. The TCRbeta libraries were prepared through three rounds of nested multiplex PCR following a slightly modified ARM-PCR procedure. The first two PCR rounds used multiplex TRBV1-TRBV30 forward primers with a Cbeta reverse primer, each for 10 cycles. TCRdb passed the public sequencing reads through fastp at Q25 and MiXCR, retaining productive beta sequences. Each CDR3 protein gets just one entry, which takes the most common genes and DNA from the rows behind it. This sample holds around 56,000 distinct CDR3 sequences; roughly 70% were observed only once. About 56% of the sample is held by the ten biggest clonotypes.

Total RNA and DNA were co-extracted without cell sorting from roughly 20-30 mg of bulk tissue using the AllPrep DNA/RNA mini kit. Sequencing was performed on liver tumor tissue from sampling region 2. The cell subset or site label on this specimen signifies: tumor region T2, inferior pole. The origin of the receptors is a man aged 35-49 years with primary liver carcinoma and hepatitis B virus infection.

This clonotype appeared a few times. This chain connects TRBV7-3 to TRBJ2-3; the D is unclear. The germline V and J ends were trimmed by 1 base and 6 bases, with 11 bases remaining between them. Germline V lookup: CDR1 SGHTA, CDR2 FQGTGA. This CDR3 contains 14 residues. In DNA form, the CDR3 reads TGTGCCAGCAGCTTAATATCGGGTACCGATACGCAGTATTTT. This codes for CASSLISGTDTQYF.

As regards this clonotype: In this CDR3 the conserved last residue, phenylalanine or tryptophan, is missing, so a read error is likely. The chain has TRBV12-3 or TRBV12-4 and TRBJ2-5, with a tentative D call TRBD2 (5 bases). V lost 2 bases, J lost 7 bases, and 11 bases lay in between. There are 13 residues in the CDR3. The CDR3 is CASSLTVGRTQYL. For the CDR3, the DNA is TGTGCCAGCAGTTTAACGGTTGGGAGGACCCAGTACCTT.

In this sample, this clonotype turned up many times. This chain links TRBV29-1 with TRBJ1-2; D call uncertain. Germline values: CDR1 SQVTM, CDR2 ANQGSEA. Trimming left V 4 bases short and J 7 bases short, with 10 bases between. This CDR3 region has 11 residues. The CDR3 here is CSVVAGLGYTF. The CDR3 coding sequence is TGCAGCGTTGTGGCCGGGCTTGGCTACACCTTC.

The V gene is TRBV5-6, the J gene TRBJ2-3, with 7 bases identical to TRBD2. The trim removed 1 base at V and 3 bases at J, leaving 5 bases unmatched. Germline V CDR1 and CDR2: SGHDT, YYEEEE. CDR3 length: 15 amino acids. The CDR3 region has the DNA TGTGCCAGCAGCTTGTTGGCGGGAGAAACAGATACGCAGTATTTT. Translated, it gives CASSLLAGETDTQYF. The complete variable domain, with remaining parts taken from reference TRBV5-6 and TRBJ2-3, reads DAGVTQSPTHLIKTRGQQVTLRCSPKSGHDTVSWYQQALGQGPQFIFQYYEEEERQRGNFPDRFSGHQFPNYSSELNVNALLLGDSALYLCASSLLAGETDTQYFGPGTRLTVL.

This clonotype was observed at least ten times. J is TRBJ1-5 and V is TRBV28; D gene uncertain. This CDR3 comprises 21 residues. The ends were cut back, 5 bases at V and 3 bases at J, with 32 bases in the middle. Germline V gene data show CDR1 as MDHEN and CDR2 as SYDVKM. The CDR3 loop is CASSQESGGTSFSRYNQPQHF. DNA for the CDR3: TGTGCCAGCAGTCAGGAATCGGGAGGCACGAGTTTTTCCCGATACAATCAGCCCCAGCATTTT.

Sample share makes this clonotype medium-sized (0.01 to 0.1%). CDR3 residues: CASSPGLAGAKDTQYF. DNA for the CDR3: TGTGCCAGCAGCCCTGGACTAGCGGGAGCCAAGGATACGCAGTATTTT. The chain joins TRBV11-3 to TRBJ2-3; 13 bases fit TRBD2. The CDR3 has 16 residues. The trim removed 5 bases at V and 6 bases at J, leaving 8 bases unmatched. CDR1 is SGHNT, CDR2 YENEEA, per germline.

With regard to this clonotype: Germline is not matched at one junction end, which may reflect a read error. V is TRBV11-2 and J is TRBJ2-5; TRBD2 matches at 7 bases. The length of the CDR3 is 18 residues. Germline V gene data show CDR1 as SGHAT and CDR2 as FQNNGV. The CDR3 sequence: CASSPSSILGTGRETQYF. The CDR3 DNA follows: TGTGCCAGCAGCCCTAGCTCAATCCTGGGTACTGGGCGGGAGACCCAATACTTC.

Of note for this clonotype: This likely comes from a read error, as the CDR3 has no conserved phenylalanine or tryptophan at its end. The DNA is omitted, as the CDR3 cannot be located on it reliably, and the CDR3 follows TCRdb's listing. The chain recombines TRBV5-4 with TRBJ2-1; the DNA was not compared with TRBD1, the D call given in the table. Germline V gene sequence: CDR1 SGHNT, CDR2 YYREEE (reference sequence). Ends included, the CDR3 has 18 residues. The CDR3 sequence: CASSLGGAALSSYNEQLL.

A word on this clonotype: One junction end does not reproduce the germline sequence, and a read error may be involved. The J gene is TRBJ2-7, the V gene TRBV11-1, with D perhaps matching TRBD2 (5 bases). The length of the CDR3 is 17 residues. Germline V lookup: CDR1 SGHAT, CDR2 FQDESV (reference sequence). CDR3 coding DNA: TGTCCCAGCAGCTTAGGGCCGGCGGGTGAGAGCTCCTACGAGCAGTACTTC. Its translation is CPSSLGPAGESSYEQYF.

This clonotype appeared a single time. Germline is not matched at one junction end, which may reflect a read error. The J gene is TRBJ2-3, the V gene TRBV11-2; a weak D match, TRBD2 (5 bases). CDR1 is SGHAT and CDR2 is FQNNGV in the germline V gene. The CDR3 runs to 14 residues. The CDR3 DNA is TGTGCCAGCAGCTCCCTACGAGGGTCCGATACGGAGTATTTT. It encodes CASSSLRGSDTEYF.

The chain has TRBV6-1 and TRBJ1-1; D call uncertain. Germline values: CDR1 MNHNS, CDR2 SASEGT. The CDR3 totals 14 residues. Trimming took 3 bases from V and 2 from J, leaving 10 bases between them. CDR3 sequence: CASSETPGNTEAFF. The CDR3 DNA follows: TGTGCCAGCAGTGAGACACCGGGAAACACTGAAGCTTTCTTT.

Comment on this clonotype: The junction departs from the called germline gene at one end, perhaps through a read error. This chain links TRBV11-2 with TRBJ2-7; D possibly corresponds to TRBD2 (5 bases). CDR3 size: 16 residues. Germline CDR1 is SGHAT and CDR2 is FQNNGV. Written as DNA, the CDR3 is TGTGCCAGCAGCTTAGGGAGGAACTACCCCTCCTACGAGCACTACTTC. Translated: CASSLGRNYPSYEHYF.

The CDR3 bases are TGTGCCAGCAGCTTAGTCCCGGCTAACGGGCAAGAGACCCAGTACTTC. Protein product: CASSLVPANGQETQYF. The chain couples TRBV11-2 to TRBJ2-5; D unclear. The length of the CDR3 is 16 residues. Germline V gene data show CDR1 as SGHAT and CDR2 as FQNNGV. The V end lost 1 base, the J end lost 2 bases, and 14 bases lay between the germline ends.

The chain recombines TRBV12-3 or TRBV12-4 with TRBJ2-7; 7 nucleotides line up with TRBD1. Trimming took 5 bases from V and 0 from J; bases not matched to a gene: 7. This CDR3 has 15 residues. In nucleotides, the CDR3 is TGTGCCAGCAGTAGGGGGACAGAGGGCTCCTACGAGCAGTACTTC. This encodes CASSRGTEGSYEQYF.

As to this clonotype: The junction does not match germline at one end; this may be a read error. This chain links TRBV7-8 with TRBJ1-1; no clear D gene. CDR3 length: 14 amino acids. Germline V gives CDR1 SGHVS, CDR2 FQNEAQ. The CDR3 loop reads CANSFVLESAEAFF. The CDR3 region has the DNA TGTGCCAACAGCTTTGTCTTGGAATCGGCTGAAGCTTTCTTT.

Ten or more counts support this clonotype. This sequence joins TRBV12-3 or TRBV12-4 and TRBJ2-3, with unresolved D. The V end was cut by 5 bases, the J end by 2 bases, with 11 bases between. CDR3 size: 14 residues. For the CDR3, the DNA is TGTGCCAGCAGTCAACGGAGAAACACAGATACGCAGTATTTT. This sequence encodes CASSQRRNTDTQYF.

The sample holds many counts of this clonotype. V usage is TRBV13 and J usage is TRBJ2-1; possibly TRBD1 for D (5 bases). Deletions cut 3 bases from V and 4 bases from J, with 13 bases between. This CDR3 has 15 residues. Germline-derived CDR1 and CDR2 are PRHDT and FYEKMQ (reference sequence). CDR3 nucleotide sequence: TGTGCCAGCAGCTTCCGCTCAGGGTCGTACAATGAGCAGTTCTTC. Protein sequence: CASSFRSGSYNEQFF. Drawing the rest from reference TRBV13 and TRBJ2-1, the complete variable domain is AAGVIQSPRHLIKEKRETATLKCYPIPRHDTVYWYQQGPGQDPQFLISFYEKMQSDKGSIPDRFSAQQFSDYHSELNMSSLELGDSALYFCASSFRSGSYNEQFFGPGTRLTVL.

Concerning this clonotype itself: A read error may account for a junction end that differs from germline. V and J are TRBV11-2 and TRBJ2-5; weak D call: TRBD2 (6 bases). Germline V gives CDR1 SGHAT, CDR2 FQNNGV. The CDR3 runs to 16 residues. CDR3 nucleotide sequence: TGTGCCAGCAGCTTAACAGCATGGGGCTCGGGGGAGATCCAGTATTTC. It yields the protein CASSLTAWGSGEIQYF.

As to this clonotype: The CDR3 carries no conserved terminal phenylalanine or tryptophan, so it likely arises from a read error. This chain connects TRBV5-1 to TRBJ1-2; 7 bases fit TRBD1. V lost 0 bases to trimming and J lost 9 bases; unmatched junction nucleotides: 5. CDR1 and CDR2 (germline): SGHRS, YFSETQ. The CDR3 runs to 13 residues. CDR3 nucleotides: TGCGCCAGCAGCTTGGACAGGGGCAATTGCTACACCTCC. It translates to CASSLDRGNCYTS.

To note about this clonotype: The junction and the germline gene differ at one end; a read error may be behind it. The V call is TRBV12-3 or TRBV12-4, the J call TRBJ2-7; perhaps TRBD2 as D (5 bases). The CDR3 has 13 amino acids. This chain's CDR3 is CASSLSRAYEQYF. The DNA of the CDR3 is TGTGCCAGCAGTTTATCGAGGGCCTACGAGCAATACTTC.

Note on this clonotype: A much larger clone differs by one base, so this may be a read error. This chain joins TRBV30 and TRBJ2-6; D is ambiguous. This CDR3 has 16 residues. Germline V lookup: CDR1 GTSNPN, CDR2 SVGIG (reference sequence). The CDR3 coding sequence is TGTGCCCGGAGTGTACCGCCGATCTCTGGGGCCAACGTCCTGACTTTC. It yields the protein CARSVPPISGANVLTF.

This clonotype was detected many times. The chain employs TRBV10-3 and TRBJ1-6; no clear D gene. The CDR3 runs to 14 residues. The germline V and J ends were trimmed by 3 bases and 6 bases, with 9 bases remaining between them. Germline CDR1 is ENHRY and CDR2 is SYGVKD. The CDR3 loop is CAISEVSLNSPLHF. CDR3 DNA: TGTGCCATCAGTGAAGTCAGCCTTAATTCACCCCTCCACTTT.

This sequence joins TRBV11-2 and TRBJ2-7; a weak D match, TRBD1 (5 bases). Trimming removed 3 bases at V and 7 bases at J, with 22 bases between. CDR1 and CDR2 (germline): SGHAT, FQNNGV. CDR3 length equals 16 residues. The DNA of the CDR3 is TGTGCCAGCAGCTTCATACAGGTGGCCATGCATAATGAGCAGTACTTC. Translated, it gives CASSFIQVAMHNEQYF. Variable domain in full (rest from reference TRBV11-2 and TRBJ2-7): EAGVAQSPRYKIIEKRQSVAFWCNPISGHATLYWYQQILGQGPKLLIQFQNNGVVDDSQLPKDRFSAERLKGVDSTLKIQPAKLEDSAVYLCASSFIQVAMHNEQYFGPGTRLTVT.

This clonotype was detected many times. The rearrangement joins TRBV29-1 to TRBJ2-3; 9 bases line up with TRBD2. This CDR3 has 14 amino acids. Trimming removed 6 bases from V and 4 bases from J; junction bases left unmatched: 8. CDR1 and CDR2 (germline): SQVTM, ANQGSEA. The CDR3 nucleotides read TGCAGCGTGGGGGCCAGCGGGAGGCCAGATACGCAGTATTTT. The encoded protein is CSVGASGRPDTQYF.

On this clonotype: At one end the junction does not follow the germline gene, possibly because of a read error. V gene TRBV12-3 or TRBV12-4 combines with J gene TRBJ2-7; 10 bases agree with TRBD2. CDR3 length: 14 residues. In nucleotides, the CDR3 is TGTGCCAACAGTCTAGCGGGAGAGAACCACGAGCAGTACTTC. Amino acids: CANSLAGENHEQYF.

On this clonotype: The junction shows a germline mismatch at one end, possibly a read error. This chain joins TRBV28 and TRBJ2-1; TRBD1 aligns across 10 bases. Germline CDR1 MDHEN, CDR2 SYDVKM. The CDR3 loop spans 15 amino acids. This chain's CDR3 is CASSPGQGVYNEQLF. CDR3 bases: TGTGCCAGCAGCCCAGGACAGGGGGTCTACAATGAGCAGCTCTTC.

V is TRBV11-2 and J is TRBJ2-6; no clear D gene. Trimming stripped 3 bases from V and 3 bases from J, with 12 bases between. Germline CDR1 reads SGHAT; CDR2 reads FQNNGV. The CDR3 is 16 residues long. CDR3 protein: CASSLSSVIGANVLTF. CDR3 bases: TGTGCCAGCAGCTTGTCGTCAGTGATTGGGGCCAACGTCCTGACTTTC.